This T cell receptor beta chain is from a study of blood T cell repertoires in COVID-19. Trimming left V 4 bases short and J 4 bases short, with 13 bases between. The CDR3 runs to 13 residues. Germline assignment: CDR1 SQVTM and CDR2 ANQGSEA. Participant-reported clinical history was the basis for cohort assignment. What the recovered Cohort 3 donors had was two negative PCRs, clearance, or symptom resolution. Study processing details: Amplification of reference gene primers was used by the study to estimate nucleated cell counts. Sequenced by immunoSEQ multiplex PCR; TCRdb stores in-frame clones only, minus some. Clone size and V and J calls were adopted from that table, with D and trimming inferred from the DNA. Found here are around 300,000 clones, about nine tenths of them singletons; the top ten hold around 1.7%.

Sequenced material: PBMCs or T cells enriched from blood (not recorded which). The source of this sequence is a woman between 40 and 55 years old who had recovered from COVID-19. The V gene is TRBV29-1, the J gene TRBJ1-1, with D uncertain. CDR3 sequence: CSVGIGSGTEAFF. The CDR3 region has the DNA TGCAGCGTTGGAATTGGGAGTGGCACTGAAGCTTTCTTT.